These T cell receptor beta chains were read from a single sample in a study of shared clonotypes between healthy human individuals. The table came from immunoSEQ multiplex PCR; TCRdb's copy has only in-frame clones and leaves some out. The top ten clones hold 0.37% of a sample with fewer than 3 million clones, approximately 90% of them seen once. Sequencing was carried out using naive CD4+ T cells from PBMCs. The source is a man aged 18 to 30 in good health. Some clones in this sample may be carry-over from other donors' samples. Each CDR3 is given with its conserved first and last residue. A D gene is named only where the DNA matches it firmly. Clone size, where shown, is once, few, many, or a class for clones that have expanded.

clone_size,j_call,d_call,v_call,cdr3_aa,cdr3_nt
-,TRBJ2-7,TRBD2,TRBV11-2,CASSLAILAVPYEQYF,TGTGCCAGCAGCTTAGCTATCCTAGCGGTTCCCTACGAGCAGTACTTC
-,TRBJ2-5,TRBD2,TRBV9,CASSDSGGYETQYF,TGTGCCAGCAGCGACTCCGGGGGGTATGAGACCCAGTACTTC
-,TRBJ1-2,TRBD1,TRBV7-3,CASSRQGSGFGYTF,TGTGCCAGCAGCCGACAGGGATCCGGGTTCGGCTACACCTTC
-,TRBJ1-1,-,TRBV18,CASSPPMAQAFF,TGTGCCAGCTCACCACCTATGGCTCAAGCTTTCTTT
-,TRBJ2-1,TRBD2,TRBV28,CASLGLAGGLAGDEQFF,TGTGCCAGCCTCGGACTAGCGGGAGGCCTAGCTGGCGATGAGCAGTTCTTC
-,TRBJ2-1,TRBD2,TRBV28,CASRLAGSNEQFF,TGTGCCAGCCGACTAGCGGGGTCCAATGAGCAGTTCTTC
-,TRBJ2-3,TRBD1,TRBV10-1,CASSSGGWDTQYF,TGCGCCAGCAGTTCAGGGGGCTGGGATACGCAGTATTTT
-,TRBJ2-7,TRBD1,TRBV5-1,CASSLAGQQTHEQYF,TGCGCCAGCAGCTTGGCGGGACAGCAGACCCACGAGCAGTACTTC
-,TRBJ2-4,-,TRBV7-5,CARSLFLTVAKNIQYF,TGTGCCAGAAGCTTATTCTTAACAGTAGCCAAAAACATTCAGTACTTC
-,TRBJ1-5,-,TRBV28,CAVRGSNQPQHF,TGTGCCGTTAGGGGGAGCAATCAGCCCCAGCATTTT
-,TRBJ2-3,-,TRBV27,CASSPGTYQWDTQYF,TGTGCCAGCAGTCCGGGGACCTACCAGTGGGATACGCAGTATTTT
-,TRBJ2-7,-,TRBV27,CASSRGGTPEQYF,TGTGCCAGCAGTAGAGGCGGGACCCCTGAGCAGTACTTC
once,TRBJ2-7,-,TRBV27,CASSGTREGHRGYEQYF,TGTGCCAGCAGTGGAACCAGAGAAGGACACCGCGGGTACGAGCAGTACTTC
-,TRBJ2-4,-,TRBV9,CASSPPSSIQYF,TGTGCCAGCAGCCCGCCCAGCAGCATTCAGTACTTC
-,TRBJ2-1,TRBD2,TRBV2,CASIRGSSYNEQFF,TGTGCCAGCATTCGCGGGAGCTCCTACAATGAGCAGTTCTTC
-,TRBJ1-3,TRBD1,TRBV30,CAYLDRGAGNTIYF,TGTGCCTACCTAGACAGGGGGGCTGGAAACACCATATATTTT
-,TRBJ2-5,-,TRBV27,CASSLSGLYQETQYF,TGTGCCAGCAGTTTATCGGGGTTGTACCAAGAGACCCAGTACTTC
-,TRBJ2-3,-,TRBV5-1,CASSPGGVPDTQYF,TGCGCCAGCAGCCCGGGTGGGGTCCCAGATACGCAGTATTTT
-,TRBJ2-1,TRBD2,TRBV15,CATSRRLAANEQFF,TGTGCCACCAGCAGGAGACTAGCGGCCAATGAGCAGTTCTTC
-,TRBJ2-1,TRBD2,TRBV18,CASSPLAGSPNEQFF,TGTGCCAGCTCACCCCTAGCGGGGAGCCCCAATGAGCAGTTCTTC
few,TRBJ1-1,-,TRBV28,CASSSGFTRAFF,TGTGCCAGCAGTTCGGGATTCACACGGGCTTTCTTT
-,TRBJ1-2,TRBD1,TRBV27,CASSSRTGIANYGYTF,TGTGCCAGCAGTTCCCGGACAGGGATAGCTAACTATGGCTACACCTTC
-,TRBJ2-7,TRBD2,TRBV5-1,CASSWGSLAGGAYEQYF,TGCGCCAGCAGCTGGGGTTCACTAGCGGGAGGTGCCTACGAGCAGTACTTC
-,TRBJ2-3,-,TRBV25-1,CASSVLATFTDTQYF,TGTGCCAGCAGTGTTCTAGCGACATTCACAGATACGCAGTATTTT
once,TRBJ1-2,-,TRBV2,CASRRVGGTNYGYTF,TGTGCCAGCAGGAGGGTTGGCGGAACTAACTATGGCTACACCTTC
-,TRBJ2-1,-,TRBV5-1,CASSLEGTHNEQFF,TGCGCCAGCAGCTTGGAAGGGACCCACAATGAGCAGTTCTTC
-,TRBJ2-5,-,TRBV28,CASSTAQETQYF,TGTGCCAGCAGTACTGCCCAAGAGACCCAGTACTTC
-,TRBJ1-1,-,TRBV28,CASSLSQSEAFF,TGTGCCAGCAGTTTATCACAGTCTGAAGCTTTCTTT
-,TRBJ2-2,TRBD2,TRBV4-3,CASSQEIGLAGNTGELFF,TGCGCCAGCAGCCAAGAAATTGGACTAGCGGGGAACACCGGGGAGCTGTTTTTT
-,TRBJ2-7,TRBD1,TRBV28,CASSSPGQGNYEQYF,TGTGCCAGCAGTTCACCGGGACAGGGGAACTACGAGCAGTACTTC
-,TRBJ1-5,-,TRBV27,CASSLTGFNQPQHF,TGTGCCAGCAGTTTAACAGGGTTTAATCAGCCCCAGCATTTT
-,TRBJ2-6,-,TRBV27,CASSFDFAGGANVLTF,TGTGCCAGCAGTTTCGACTTTGCTGGAGGGGCCAACGTCCTGACTTTC
-,TRBJ1-5,-,TRBV5-5,CASSPMGEGNQPQHF,TGTGCCAGCAGCCCGATGGGGGAGGGCAATCAGCCCCAGCATTTT
-,TRBJ1-5,TRBD1,TRBV28,CASSYGRRTGGQPQHF,TGTGCCAGCAGTTATGGCAGAAGGACAGGGGGCCAGCCCCAGCATTTT
few,TRBJ2-7,-,TRBV6-1,CASSDFYEQYF,TGTGCCAGCAGTGACTTCTACGAGCAGTACTTC
-,TRBJ2-3,-,TRBV20-1,CSARLENTQYF,TGCAGTGCCAGGTTGGAAAATACGCAGTATTTT